The 32 T cell receptor beta chains given below trace back to one sample, sequenced in a study of cytomegalovirus exposure and HLA in healthy donors. The PCR was carried out with 60 Vbeta primers and 13 Jbeta primers. Measured with immunoSEQ multiplex PCR; TCRdb has only the in-frame clones, and not every one. The profile shows 150,000 to 200,000 clones, over 65% of them singletons. The sample taken for sequencing was PBMCs. These receptors were taken from a woman between 40 and 50 years old in good health and CMV-seropositive.

The chain combines TRBV11-2 with TRBJ1-1; D remains ambiguous. Trimming took 2 bases from V and 3 from J, leaving 7 bases between them. This CDR3 contains 13 residues. Germline lookup yields CDR1 SGHAT and CDR2 FQNNGV. CDR3 nucleotides: TGTGCCAGCAGCTTATTTACGGACACTGAAGCTTTCTTT. This codes for CASSLFTDTEAFF.

Points on this clone: The CDR3 end shows no conserved phenylalanine or tryptophan, and so a read error is likely. The limits of the CDR3 on the DNA are not certain, so only TCRdb's listed CDR3 is given. The chain recombines TRBV7-2 with TRBJ2-7; TRBD2, the D gene given by the table, was not confirmed from the DNA. Germline lookup yields CDR1 SGHTA and CDR2 FQGNSA. The CDR3 region is 12 residues in length, termini included. CDR3 protein: CASSLTGGALTY.

The gene calls are TRBV4-3 and TRBJ1-4; the D gene is possibly TRBD1 (6 bases). Germline V gives CDR1 LGHNA, CDR2 YSLEER. The CDR3 runs to 19 residues. V lost 0 bases, J lost 7 bases, and 24 bases lay in between. CDR3: CASSQERTGTPGGIEKLFF. The DNA for the CDR3 is TGCGCCAGCAGCCAAGAGAGAACAGGGACCCCGGGTGGTATTGAAAAACTGTTTTTT.

The CDR3 protein is CASSYSSGYGNEKLFF. CDR3 bases: TGTGCCAGCAGTTACTCGTCGGGGTATGGTAATGAAAAACTGTTTTTT. The genes are TRBV6-6 and TRBJ1-4; D is unclear. The CDR3 contains 16 residues. Germline V gives CDR1 MNHNY, CDR2 SVGAGI (reference sequence). The V end was cut by 0 bases, the J end by 4 bases, with 12 bases between.

The chain links TRBV6-5 to TRBJ2-7; D might be TRBD1 (5 bases). V gave up 4 bases and J gave up 3 bases, with 13 bases separating them. Germline V CDR1 and CDR2: MNHEY, SVGAGI. The CDR3 is 14 amino acids. This chain's CDR3 is CASSLGASYYEQYF. Here the CDR3 DNA reads TGTGCCAGCAGTTTAGGGGCCTCCTACTACGAGCAGTACTTC.

The chain joins TRBV7-2 to TRBJ2-7; the D is unclear. CDR1 and CDR2 (germline): SGHTA, FQGNSA. CDR3 length: 15 amino acids. V was clipped by 5 bases and J by 4 bases, with 18 bases between them. The chain's CDR3 is CASSPSLLLGYEQYF. Written as DNA, the CDR3 is TGTGCCAGCAGCCCTAGTCTTTTACTGGGTTACGAGCAGTACTTC.

The V gene is TRBV7-2, the J gene TRBJ1-1; D gene unclear. V lost 1 base to trimming and J lost 0 bases, with 9 bases between them. CDR1 is SGHTA, CDR2 FQGNSA, per germline. This CDR3 spans 15 amino acids. The CDR3 DNA follows: TGTGCCAGCAGCTTAGGTGCGGCGGTGAACACTGAAGCTTTCTTT. Encoded protein: CASSLGAAVNTEAFF.

Of note for this clone: Germline is not matched at one junction end, which may reflect a read error. This chain links TRBV15 with TRBJ1-2, with 11 bases matching TRBD1. The CDR3 has 17 residues. Germline-derived CDR1 and CDR2 are LNHNV and YYDKDF (reference sequence). The CDR3 DNA reads as TGTGCCACCAGCAGAAAATACGGACAGGGGGCTTACTATGGCTACCCCTTC. It is translated as CATSRKYGQGAYYGYPF.

The chain joins TRBV12-1 to TRBJ2-5; TRBD2 is the table's D call and was not checked against the DNA. TRBV12-1 is a known pseudogene. The CDR3 totals 17 residues. The CDR3: CASSFCRGLARVEAQYF. The CDR3 region has the DNA TGTGCCAGCAGCTTTTGTAGGGGACTAGCGAGAGTGGAGGCCCAGTACTTC.

The genes are TRBV7-2 and TRBJ2-1; 11 bases agree with TRBD2. Germline V lookup: CDR1 SGHTA, CDR2 FQGNSA. Trimming cost V 4 bases and J 8 bases; bases outside gene matches: 4. CDR3 length: 14 residues. CDR3 loop: CASSSGLAEYEQFF. For the CDR3, the DNA is TGTGCCAGCAGCTCGGGACTAGCGGAGTATGAGCAGTTCTTC.

The rearrangement links TRBV7-3 to TRBJ1-1; D unclear. The CDR3 has 12 residues. V lost 5 bases and J lost 4, with 8 bases in between. Germline V gives CDR1 SGHTA, CDR2 FQGTGA. CDR3 sequence reads: CASSPAGTEAFF. In DNA form, the CDR3 reads TGTGCCAGCAGCCCCGCCGGCACTGAAGCTTTCTTT.

This clone was found once. The chain links TRBV25-1 to TRBJ2-5; 8 nucleotides match TRBD2. The CDR3 is made up of 15 amino acids. The germline V gene encodes CDR1 MGHDK and CDR2 SYGVNS. V lost 3 bases to trimming and J lost 2 bases; unmatched junction nucleotides: 5. The CDR3 region is CASSDQTSGQETQYF. In DNA, the CDR3 is TGTGCCAGCAGTGATCAAACTAGCGGTCAAGAGACCCAGTACTTC.

The chain links TRBV28 to TRBJ1-3; D not certain. This CDR3 contains 13 residues. With 6 bases removed from V and 0 bases from J, the gap between germline ends came to 6 bases. In germline, CDR1 is MDHEN, CDR2 SYDVKM. The CDR3 loop is CASSRSSGNTIYF. In nucleotides, the CDR3 is TGTGCCAGCAGCAGGTCCTCTGGAAACACCATATATTTT. Full variable domain (missing parts from reference TRBV28 and TRBJ1-3): DVKVTQSSRYLVKRTGEKVFLECVQDMDHENMFWYRQDPGLGLRLIYFSYDVKMKEKGDIPEGYSVSREKKERFSLILESASTNQTSMYLCASSRSSGNTIYFGEGSWLTVV.

This clone was seen a few times. The rearrangement links TRBV1 to TRBJ2-1; the table's D call, TRBD2, was not checked against the DNA. TRBV1 is given as a pseudogene. The CDR3 consists of 16 residues. CDR3 loop: CTSSHVVYPVGNEQFF. Written as DNA, the CDR3 is TGCACCAGCAGCCACGTCGTATACCCGGTCGGGAATGAGCAGTTCTTC.

The chain employs TRBV11-1 and TRBJ1-2; D may be TRBD1 (6 bases). The CDR3 contains 15 residues. Germline values: CDR1 SGHAT, CDR2 FQDESV (reference sequence). With 5 bases removed from V and 8 bases from J, the gap between germline ends came to 21 bases. The CDR3 here is CASSEDRANYGGYTF. The CDR3 nucleotides read TGTGCCAGCAGCGAGGACAGAGCTAACTATGGAGGCTACACCTTC.

This sequence joins TRBV5-1 and TRBJ2-1; D uncertain. The CDR3 runs 16 residues. Per germline, CDR1 SGHRS and CDR2 YFSETQ. The ends were cut back, 2 bases at V and 4 bases at J, with 16 bases in the middle. For the CDR3, the DNA is TGCGCCAGCAGCTTACCCGGGTCAAATCGGTACAATGAGCAGTTCTTC. Translating it yields CASSLPGSNRYNEQFF. Full variable domain (missing parts from reference TRBV5-1 and TRBJ2-1): KAGVTQTPRYLIKTRGQQVTLSCSPISGHRSVSWYQQTPGQGLQFLFEYFSETQRNKGNFPGRFSGRQFSNSRSEMNVSTLELGDSALYLCASSLPGSNRYNEQFFGPGTRLTVL.

V and J are TRBV19 and TRBJ2-6; tentatively, D is TRBD2 (5 bases). The CDR3 length is 16 residues. CDR1 and CDR2 from the germline V gene are LNHDA and SQIVND (reference sequence). With 1 base removed from V and 1 base from J, the gap between germline ends came to 8 bases. CDR3 coding DNA: TGTGCCAGTAGTATAGTGGCGGGTTCTGGGGCCAACGTCCTGACTTTC. Its protein is CASSIVAGSGANVLTF.

This clone has a handful of counts. This sequence joins TRBV18 and TRBJ2-3, with D possibly TRBD2 on 5 matching bases. Trimming stripped 5 bases from V and 5 bases from J, with 14 bases between. Germline CDR1 KGHSH, CDR2 LQKENI. CDR3 length: 14 residues. The CDR3 DNA reads TGTGCCAGCTCAAACGGACTGACCCAAGATACGCAGTATTTT. Translated, it gives CASSNGLTQDTQYF.

This clone was observed a single time. V is TRBV19 and J is TRBJ2-3, with D perhaps matching TRBD1 (6 bases). V lost 3 bases and J 3 bases, leaving 10 bases between the germline ends. The CDR3 runs to 14 residues. The germline CDR1 and CDR2 sequences are LNHDA and SQIVND (reference sequence). The chain's CDR3 is CASSISRGTDTQYF. In DNA, the CDR3 is TGTGCCAGTAGTATTTCCAGGGGTACAGATACGCAGTATTTT.

The chain uses TRBV18 and TRBJ2-5, with 7 bases matching TRBD1. This CDR3 region has 14 residues. Germline lookup yields CDR1 KGHSH and CDR2 LQKENI. V lost 4 bases and J lost 5; bases outside the gene matches: 7. Here the CDR3 DNA reads TGTGCCAGCTCACTAACAGGGGTCGGCGAGACCCAGTACTTC. Residues: CASSLTGVGETQYF.

The chain joins TRBV29-1 to TRBJ2-1, with 9 bases fitting TRBD2. The germline gives CDR1 SQVTM, CDR2 ANQGSEA. The CDR3 totals 14 residues. The CDR3 sequence is CSGGGRAGIDEQFF. DNA for the CDR3: TGCAGTGGGGGCGGGAGGGCCGGGATCGATGAGCAGTTCTTC.

The genes are TRBV9 and TRBJ1-2, with 7 bases that match TRBD1. Germline lookup yields CDR1 SGDLS and CDR2 YYNGEE. V shed 4 bases, J shed 4 bases, and the junction held 4 bases outside the gene matches. This CDR3 has 13 amino acids. The CDR3 nucleotides read TGTGCCAGCAGCACGGGACAGACCTATGGCTACACCTTC. Protein product: CASSTGQTYGYTF.

The CDR3 region is CASSPRGATYEQYF. CDR3 sequence (DNA): TGTGCCAGCAGTCCCCGGGGGGCGACCTACGAGCAGTACTTC. This sequence joins TRBV27 and TRBJ2-7; TRBD2 is a possible D gene (7 bases). Trimming left V 5 bases short and J 2 bases short, with 13 bases between. The CDR3 length is 14 residues. Germline-derived CDR1 and CDR2 are MNHEY and SMNVEV (reference sequence).

The rearrangement joins TRBV6-6 to TRBJ2-1, with a tentative D call TRBD2 (6 bases). This CDR3 has 14 amino acids. V was trimmed by 5 bases and J by 9 bases, leaving 17 bases between them. CDR1 is MNHNY, CDR2 SVGAGI, per germline (reference sequence). CDR3 residues: CASSRTAGISEQFF. The CDR3 DNA is TGTGCCAGCAGTCGGACCGCGGGGATAAGTGAGCAGTTCTTC.

This clone has just a few counts. This sequence joins TRBV27 and TRBJ2-3; D is undetermined. Germline V gene data show CDR1 as MNHEY and CDR2 as SMNVEV (reference sequence). Trimming left V 5 bases short and J 4 bases short, with 13 bases between. The CDR3 has 14 residues. CDR3 bases: TGTGCCAGCAGTCCCCTTGTTTTCCCAGATACGCAGTATTTT. It translates to CASSPLVFPDTQYF.

As for this clone: At one boundary the junction diverges from the germline segment, which might be a read error. The rearrangement joins TRBV2 to TRBJ1-5, with D uncertain. The CDR3 spans 15 residues. Looked up from germline, CDR1 is SNHLY and CDR2 is FYNNEI. The DNA of the CDR3 is TGTGCCAGCAGTGTCTCTGGGCAGGTAAATCAGCCCCAGAATTTT. It translates to CASSVSGQVNQPQNF.

This clone was observed a single time. The chain carries TRBV28 and TRBJ2-5; 12 nucleotides align to TRBD2. Unmatched junction bases numbered 11, after V lost 6 bases and J lost 0 bases. CDR3 length: 18 amino acids. Per the germline V gene, CDR1 is MDHEN and CDR2 is SYDVKM. CDR3 in DNA: TGTGCCAGCAGCGTAGGACTAGCGGGGAGATTGTACCAAGAGACCCAGTACTTC. Translation: CASSVGLAGRLYQETQYF.

This chain uses TRBV28 with TRBJ2-1; tentatively, D is TRBD2 (7 bases). V lost 8 bases to trimming and J lost 0 bases, with 11 bases between them. The CDR3 totals 14 residues. Germline assignment: CDR1 MDHEN and CDR2 SYDVKM. CDR3 DNA: TGTGCCAGCGGGGGGGGGCTCTCCTACAATGAGCAGTTCTTC. Amino acid sequence: CASGGGLSYNEQFF.

This chain connects TRBV25-1 to TRBJ1-2; 9 bases agree with TRBD1. Germline V gene data show CDR1 as MGHDK and CDR2 as SYGVNS. The CDR3 sequence is 14 residues long. Trimming took 3 bases from V and 6 from J; bases not matched to a gene: 5. In DNA form, the CDR3 reads TGTGCCAGCAGTGAGCAGGGACAGGGAAATGGCTACACCTTC. The encoded protein is CASSEQGQGNGYTF.

The sample holds a few counts of this clone. The chain is built from TRBV5-4 and TRBJ1-6, with D unresolved. The V gene's germline CDR1 is SGHNT and CDR2 YYREEE (reference sequence). V lost 5 bases, J lost 5 bases, and 11 bases lay in between. The CDR3 contains 14 residues. For the CDR3, the DNA is TGTGCCAGCAGTCGAATGACTAATAATTCACCCCTCCACTTT. Translating it yields CASSRMTNNSPLHF.

The CDR3 sequence is CASSFVGSGSDTGELFF. The CDR3 DNA reads TGTGCCAGCAGCTTTGTGGGTAGCGGGAGCGACACCGGGGAGCTGTTTTTT. V and J are TRBV11-3 and TRBJ2-2, with TRBD2 identical over 9 bases. The CDR3 spans 17 residues. CDR1 SGHNT and CDR2 YENEEA come from the germline V gene. Trimming removed 3 bases from V and 3 bases from J; junction bases left unmatched: 8.

This clone was detected only a few times. The chain is built from TRBV2 and TRBJ2-3; TRBD2 aligns across 11 bases. The germline gives CDR1 SNHLY, CDR2 FYNNEI. V was pared by 6 bases and J by 6 bases, with 8 bases of the junction left unmatched. This CDR3 spans 15 amino acids. CDR3 in amino acids: CASRKGTSGTDTQYF. CDR3 bases: TGTGCCAGCAGGAAGGGGACTAGCGGAACGGATACGCAGTATTTT.